The source of this T cell receptor (beta chain) is a study of T cell responses to AZD1222 COVID-19 vaccine. Study conclusions and caveats: Reportedly, nearly half of unique spike TCRs recognized epitopes outside B.1.351/B.1.1.7 mutations.

With respect to this clone: Its antigen is not known.

The data were produced by immunoSEQ multiplex PCR, yet TCRdb's version contains in-frame clones alone and is incomplete. This table has around 84,000 clones, around 87% appearing once. The sequences come from peripheral blood, collected on day 0 of AZD1222 vaccination. The clonotype originates from an adult in good health.

The chain's CDR3 is CASSPPTGTQETQYF. DNA of the CDR3: TGCGCCAGCAGCCCCCCGACAGGGACCCAAGAGACCCAGTACTTC. The chain has TRBV5-1 and TRBJ2-5, with 7 bases fitting TRBD1. CDR1 SGHRS and CDR2 YFSETQ come from the germline V gene. The V segment lost 4 bases and the J segment 1 base; nucleotides outside the gene matches: 7. There are 15 residues in the CDR3. Looking up the rest from reference TRBV5-1 and TRBJ2-5 gives the full variable domain: KAGVTQTPRYLIKTRGQQVTLSCSPISGHRSVSWYQQTPGQGLQFLFEYFSETQRNKGNFPGRFSGRQFSNSRSEMNVSTLELGDSALYLCASSPPTGTQETQYFGPGTRLLVL.